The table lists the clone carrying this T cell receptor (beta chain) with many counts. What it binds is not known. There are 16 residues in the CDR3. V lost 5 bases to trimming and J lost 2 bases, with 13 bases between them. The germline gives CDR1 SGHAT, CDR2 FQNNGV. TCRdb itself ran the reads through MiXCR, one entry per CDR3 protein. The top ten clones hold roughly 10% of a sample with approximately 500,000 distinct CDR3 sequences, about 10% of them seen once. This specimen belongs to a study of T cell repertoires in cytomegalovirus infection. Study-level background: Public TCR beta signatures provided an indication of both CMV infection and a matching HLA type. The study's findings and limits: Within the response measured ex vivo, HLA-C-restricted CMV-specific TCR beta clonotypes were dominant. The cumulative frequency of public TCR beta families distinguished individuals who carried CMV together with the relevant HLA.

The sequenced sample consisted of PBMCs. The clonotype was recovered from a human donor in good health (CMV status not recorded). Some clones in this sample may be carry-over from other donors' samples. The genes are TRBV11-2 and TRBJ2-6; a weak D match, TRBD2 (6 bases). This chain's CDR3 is CASSPTSRTGANVLTF. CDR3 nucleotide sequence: TGTGCCAGCAGCCCCACTAGCAGAACTGGGGCCAACGTCCTGACTTTC.